What follows describes a single TCR beta chain. What it recognizes is unknown. This specimen belongs to a study of cytomegalovirus exposure and HLA in healthy donors. Overall study results and limits: According to the study, 150 to 200 TCR beta chains were cytomegalovirus-associated. Common viral pathogens seemed, in a later analysis, to connect with several of the most significant clusters.

The primer mix had 60 Vbeta and 13 Jbeta primers. Methods used by the authors: In a later analysis, 80 million to 100 million unique TCR beta chains included roughly 11 million shared by two or more donors. The protocol was immunoSEQ multiplex PCR, while the TCRdb copy is restricted to in-frame clones and leaves out a portion. D and trimming were read from the DNA, whereas the V and J calls and clone size are those reported in that table. The sample lists 85,000 to 120,000 clones; 50% to 70% were seen once. V lost 2 bases, J lost 5 bases, and 5 bases stayed unmatched. The length of the CDR3 is 16 residues. Germline lookup yields CDR1 MNHEY and CDR2 SVGAGI.

The chain has TRBV6-5 and TRBJ2-6; 8 bases line up with TRBD2. The sequenced material came from PBMCs. This clonotype originated in a human donor in good health. CDR3 in amino acids: CASSYLTSVWANVLTF. The CDR3 nucleotides read TGTGCCAGCAGTTACCTGACTAGCGTATGGGCCAACGTCCTGACTTTC.